Presented here are 21 T cell receptor beta chains from one specimen sequenced in a study of Ad26.COV2.S vaccination and SARS-CoV-2 variants. This table comes from immunoSEQ multiplex PCR, and its TCRdb copy is limited to in-frame clones, with some not included. Altogether roughly 320,000 clones are present, roughly 87% being singletons, with the ten largest covering around 3.6%. Treatment given: around 19 received Ad26.COV2.S at low or high dose, single or two shots; about five received placebo; per-sample allocation not given. The investigators took samples on day 63 after the first vaccine or placebo injection. The specimen comprised peripheral blood, sampled in a trial of Ad26.COV2.S vaccine versus placebo. These receptors were taken from a person aged 18-65 years who received the Ad26.COV2.S COVID-19 vaccine or a placebo.

The chain recombines TRBV14 with TRBJ2-3; D uncertain. The CDR3 runs 14 residues. Germline values: CDR1 SGHDN, CDR2 FVKESK. V was trimmed by 0 bases and J by 0 bases, leaving 4 bases between them. The CDR3, as DNA: TGTGCCAGCAGCCAAGAGGGGAGCACAGATACGCAGTATTTT. It encodes CASSQEGSTDTQYF.

This clone occurred once. This chain links TRBV30 with TRBJ2-7, with D perhaps matching TRBD1 or TRBD2 (5 bases each). Germline assignment: CDR1 GTSNPN and CDR2 SVGIG (reference sequence). The CDR3 totals 12 residues. The ends were cut back, 4 bases at V and 5 bases at J, with 12 bases in the middle. CDR3 loop: CAWIEGRDEQYF. CDR3 nucleotides: TGTGCCTGGATAGAGGGGCGAGACGAGCAGTACTTC.

This clone has just one count. The V and J genes are TRBV7-2 and TRBJ2-1; D uncertain. V was shortened by 2 bases and J by 9 bases, with 5 bases between the two germline ends. This CDR3 is built from 11 residues. Germline V lookup: CDR1 SGHTA, CDR2 FQGNSA. CDR3 loop: CASSLSAEQFF. CDR3 bases: TGTGCCAGCAGCTTATCCGCTGAGCAGTTCTTC. The full variable domain, in which reference TRBV7-2 and TRBJ2-1 provide the parts outside the CDR3, is GAGVSQSPSNKVTEKGKDVELRCDPISGHTALYWYRQSLGQGLEFLIYFQGNSAPDKSGLPSDRFSAERTGGSVSTLTIQRTQQEDSAVYLCASSLSAEQFFGPGTRLTVL.

This sequence joins TRBV27 and TRBJ1-2; possibly TRBD1 for D (6 bases). CDR3 length: 16 amino acids. V shed 7 bases and J shed 2 bases, with 20 bases lying between them. The germline gives CDR1 MNHEY, CDR2 SMNVEV (reference sequence). The CDR3 sequence: CASKLRGGPWNYGYTF. The CDR3 DNA is TGTGCCAGCAAACTAAGGGGGGGGCCTTGGAACTATGGCTACACCTTC.

CDR3 coding DNA: TGTGCCAGTAGCCCTCTCCCGGGACAGGGTGATGAAAAACTGTTTTTT. This translates into CASSPLPGQGDEKLFF. V and J are TRBV19 and TRBJ1-4, with TRBD1 matching 9 bases. This CDR3 region has 16 residues. The germline CDR1 and CDR2 sequences are LNHDA and SQIVND (reference sequence). V shed 6 bases, J shed 6 bases, and the junction held 11 bases outside the gene matches.

V usage is TRBV14 and J usage is TRBJ2-1; D is possibly TRBD2 (6 bases). The V end lost 2 bases, the J end lost 4 bases, and 18 bases lay between the germline ends. Germline CDR1 SGHDN, CDR2 FVKESK. The CDR3 is made up of 17 amino acids. CDR3 protein: CASSQPKTSGGYNEQFF. The CDR3 DNA reads as TGTGCCAGCAGCCAACCGAAGACTAGTGGAGGTTACAATGAGCAGTTCTTC.

The CDR3 loop reads CASSQSAGHLSNQPQHF. DNA for the CDR3: TGCGCCAGCAGTCAATCCGCAGGCCACCTTAGCAATCAGCCCCAGCATTTT. The chain uses TRBV23-1 and TRBJ1-5; no clear D gene. TRBV23-1 is recorded as an ORF, its role being uncertain. V was clipped by 0 bases and J by 0 bases, with 12 bases between them. This CDR3 spans 17 amino acids.

The chain joins TRBV18 to TRBJ2-5; D is unresolved. Germline CDR1 reads KGHSH; CDR2 reads LQKENI. Trimming left V 2 bases short and J 3 bases short, with 7 bases between. This CDR3 is built from 13 residues. CDR3 sequence reads: CASSPTWEETQYF. For the CDR3, the DNA is TGTGCCAGCTCACCAACTTGGGAAGAGACCCAGTACTTC.

This clone was counted only a few times. The V gene is TRBV30, the J gene TRBJ1-2; 7 bases align to TRBD1. CDR1 and CDR2 from the germline V gene are GTSNPN and SVGIG (reference sequence). With 2 bases clipped from V and 4 bases from J, the junction kept 10 bases outside the gene matches. The CDR3 covers 15 residues. DNA of the CDR3: TGTGCCTGGAGTTACTTCGACAGGGTGAGCTATGGCTACACCTTC. Protein sequence: CAWSYFDRVSYGYTF.

Here the CDR3 reads CASRGTSGYEQYF. The CDR3 DNA reads TGTGCCAGCAGGGGGACTAGCGGCTACGAGCAGTACTTC. This chain connects TRBV6-5 to TRBJ2-7; 11 positions agree with TRBD2. The germline gives CDR1 MNHEY, CDR2 SVGAGI. The J segment lost 3 bases and the V segment lost 6 bases, leaving 1 base of the junction unmatched. This CDR3 contains 13 residues.

The chain recombines TRBV30 with TRBJ1-4; no clear D. V lost 2 bases to trimming and J lost 8 bases, with 6 bases between them. The CDR3 contains 11 residues. Germline assignment: CDR1 GTSNPN and CDR2 SVGIG (reference sequence). The CDR3 DNA follows: TGTGCCTGGAGTAGTTGGGAAAAACTGTTTTTT. Amino acid sequence: CAWSSWEKLFF. Combining the CDR3 with reference TRBV30 and TRBJ1-4 gives the whole variable domain SQTIHQWPATLVQPVGSPLSLECTVEGTSNPNLYWYRQAAGRGLQLLFYSVGIGQISSEVPQNLSASRPQDRQFILSSKKLLLSDSGFYLCAWSSWEKLFFGSGTQLSVL.

The chain employs TRBV2 and TRBJ1-1; 7 nucleotides agree with TRBD1. CDR1 and CDR2 (germline): SNHLY, FYNNEI. Trimming at V came to 5 bases and at J to 1 base, leaving 7 bases not matched to a gene. This CDR3 comprises 15 residues. CDR3 sequence (DNA): TGTGCCAGCAGTATAAACAGGGGCCGGAACACTGAAGCTTTCTTT. The encoded protein is CASSINRGRNTEAFF. The full variable domain, in which reference TRBV2 and TRBJ1-1 provide the parts outside the CDR3, is EPEVTQTPSHQVTQMGQEVILRCVPISNHLYFYWYRQILGQKVEFLVSFYNNEISEKSEIFDDQFSVERPDGSNFTLKIRSTKLEDSAMYFCASSINRGRNTEAFFGQGTRLTVV.

The CDR3 loop is CASSVVDSGNTIYF. CDR3 bases: TGTGCCAGCAGCGTAGTGGACTCTGGAAACACCATATATTTT. The chain combines TRBV9 with TRBJ1-3; D is unclear. Per germline, CDR1 SGDLS and CDR2 YYNGEE. CDR3 size: 14 residues. With 0 bases removed from V and 0 bases from J, the gap between germline ends came to 4 bases.

V and J are TRBV30 and TRBJ2-2; tentatively, D is TRBD2 (6 bases). Germline V gene sequence: CDR1 GTSNPN, CDR2 SVGIG (reference sequence). The V end lost 4 bases, the J end lost 1 base, and 10 bases lay between the germline ends. The CDR3 covers 14 residues. CDR3 in amino acids: CAWTGTLNTGELFF. The CDR3 nucleotides are TGTGCCTGGACCGGGACTTTGAACACCGGGGAGCTGTTTTTT. The full variable domain, with the rest looked up from reference TRBV30 and TRBJ2-2, is SQTIHQWPATLVQPVGSPLSLECTVEGTSNPNLYWYRQAAGRGLQLLFYSVGIGQISSEVPQNLSASRPQDRQFILSSKKLLLSDSGFYLCAWTGTLNTGELFFGEGSRLTVL.

The chain recombines TRBV7-6 with TRBJ1-1; TRBD1 matches at 8 bases. V dropped 4 bases and J dropped 4; count of bases not matched to a gene: 8. Germline V gene lookup returns CDR1 SGHVS and CDR2 FNYEAQ. This CDR3 has 15 residues. As DNA, the CDR3 is TGTGCCAGCAGCTCCCGGACAGGGAGTCTCACTGAAGCTTTCTTT. It specifies CASSSRTGSLTEAFF. Full variable domain (rest looked up from reference TRBV7-6 and TRBJ1-1): GAGVSQSPRYKVTKRGQDVALRCDPISGHVSLYWYRQALGQGPEFLTYFNYEAQQDKSGLPNDRFSAERPEGSISTLTIQRTEQRDSAMYRCASSSRTGSLTEAFFGQGTRLTVV.

The J gene is TRBJ2-7, the V gene TRBV2; 11 bases are shared with TRBD2. This CDR3 region has 15 residues. V dropped 4 bases and J dropped 4; count of bases not matched to a gene: 6. CDR1 is SNHLY, CDR2 FYNNEI, per germline. CDR3 sequence (DNA): TGTGCCAGCAGTGGAGAGGGGACTAGCGGATACGAGCAGTACTTC. The encoded protein is CASSGEGTSGYEQYF. Full variable domain (rest looked up from reference TRBV2 and TRBJ2-7): EPEVTQTPSHQVTQMGQEVILRCVPISNHLYFYWYRQILGQKVEFLVSFYNNEISEKSEIFDDQFSVERPDGSNFTLKIRSTKLEDSAMYFCASSGEGTSGYEQYFGPGTRLTVT.

This clone was counted once. The chain combines TRBV4-3 with TRBJ2-7; D remains ambiguous. V was shortened by 4 bases and J by 1 base, with 11 bases between the two germline ends. Germline lookup yields CDR1 LGHNA and CDR2 YSLEER. The CDR3 is 14 residues long. The CDR3 protein is CASSLRSTSYEQYF. The CDR3 DNA sequence: TGCGCCAGCAGCCTCCGATCAACATCCTACGAGCAGTACTTC.

The chain couples TRBV7-9 to TRBJ1-2; 9 bases are shared with TRBD1. Trimming removed 5 bases from V and 5 bases from J; junction bases left unmatched: 9. The CDR3 spans 15 residues. CDR1 SEHNR and CDR2 FQNEAQ come from the germline V gene (reference sequence). The CDR3 loop is CASSSPTGGPYGYTF. In DNA form, the CDR3 reads TGTGCCAGCAGCAGCCCGACAGGGGGACCGTATGGCTACACCTTC.

Many counts were recorded for this clone. The V and J genes are TRBV15 and TRBJ2-2; 12 positions match TRBD2. The CDR3 is 17 amino acids. V was pared by 0 bases and J by 1 base, with 0 bases of the junction left unmatched. Germline values: CDR1 LNHNV, CDR2 YYDKDF (reference sequence). Here the CDR3 reads CATSRETSGGNTGELFF. In nucleotides, the CDR3 is TGTGCCACCAGCAGAGAGACTAGCGGGGGGAACACCGGGGAGCTGTTTTTT.

To note about this clone: Other DNA sequences from this sample encode an identical CDR3 as well. The chain links TRBV29-1 to TRBJ2-7; D might be TRBD1 (5 bases). Germline-derived CDR1 and CDR2 are SQVTM and ANQGSEA. Between the trimmed V and J ends, which lost 3 bases and 0 bases, there was a span of 6 bases. CDR3 length: 12 residues. The CDR3 is CSVEDNSYEQYF. The CDR3 DNA is TGCAGCGTTGAGGACAACTCCTACGAGCAGTACTTC.

V gene TRBV10-1 combines with J gene TRBJ2-6; D unclear. Germline V gene sequence: CDR1 WNHNN, CDR2 SYGVQD (reference sequence). V dropped 2 bases and J dropped 0 bases, with 5 bases sitting between them. CDR3 length equals 15 residues. CDR3 nucleotide sequence: TGCGCCAGCAGTGAGCCTAGCTCTGGGGCCAACGTCCTGACTTTC. Translating gives CASSEPSSGANVLTF.